This T cell receptor (beta chain) was identified during a study of response to subunit inactivated influenza vaccine. This CDR3 has 17 amino acids. Between the trimmed V and J ends, which lost 5 bases and 7 bases, there was a span of 22 bases. Germline loops: CDR1 SGHRS, CDR2 YFSETQ. One entry per CDR3 protein results from TCRdb running MiXCR on the RT-PCR reads. This sample has roughly 570,000 distinct CDR3 sequences; under 15% occur once, and the top ten carry around 13%. The material was PBMCs from blood, obtained 35 to 45 days after vaccination. V gene TRBV5-1 combines with J gene TRBJ1-6, with D perhaps TRBD1 (5 bases). This TCR was recovered from a man aged 50 to 60 who received an inactivated influenza vaccine. CDR3 sequence reads: CASSTGTLNLNNSPLHF. In nucleotides, the CDR3 is TGCGCCAGCAGTACCGGGACCTTGAATCTAAACAATTCACCCCTCCACTTT. The full variable domain, its missing parts supplied by reference TRBV5-1 and TRBJ1-6, is KAGVTQTPRYLIKTRGQQVTLSCSPISGHRSVSWYQQTPGQGLQFLFEYFSETQRNKGNFPGRFSGRQFSNSRSEMNVSTLELGDSALYLCASSTGTLNLNNSPLHFGNGTRLTVT.